This T cell receptor beta chain came from a study of blood T cell repertoires in COVID-19. Profiling relied on immunoSEQ multiplex PCR, and the TCRdb table lists in-frame clones only, not all of them. This sample has 200,000 to 250,000 clones; around 82% occur once, and the top ten carry about 2.4%. The CDR3 consists of 14 residues. Trimming cost V 7 bases and J 0 bases, with 9 bases left between them. CDR1 is MNHEY and CDR2 is SVGAGI in the germline V gene. The V gene is TRBV6-5, the J gene TRBJ1-4; the D is unclear. The source is a woman in her fifties or sixties with acute or convalescent COVID-19. Sequencing was carried out using peripheral blood. CDR3 DNA sequence: TGTGCCAGCATGGAGGGAACAACTAATGAAAAACTGTTTTTT. This gives the protein CASMEGTTNEKLFF.